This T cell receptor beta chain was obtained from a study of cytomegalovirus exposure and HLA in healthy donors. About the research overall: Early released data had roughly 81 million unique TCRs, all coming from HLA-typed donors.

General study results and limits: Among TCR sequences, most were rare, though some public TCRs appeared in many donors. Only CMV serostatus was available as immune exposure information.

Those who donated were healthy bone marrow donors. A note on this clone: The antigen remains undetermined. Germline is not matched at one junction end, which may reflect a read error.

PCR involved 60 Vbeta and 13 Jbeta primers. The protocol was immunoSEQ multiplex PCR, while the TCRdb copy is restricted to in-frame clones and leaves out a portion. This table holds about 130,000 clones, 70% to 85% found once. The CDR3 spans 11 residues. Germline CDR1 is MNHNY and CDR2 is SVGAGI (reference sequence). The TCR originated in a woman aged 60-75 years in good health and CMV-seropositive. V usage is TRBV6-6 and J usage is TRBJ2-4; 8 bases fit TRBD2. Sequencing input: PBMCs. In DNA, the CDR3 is TGTGCCAGCAGTCCTCCGGGGGGGCTTCACTTC. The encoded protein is CASSPPGGLHF.